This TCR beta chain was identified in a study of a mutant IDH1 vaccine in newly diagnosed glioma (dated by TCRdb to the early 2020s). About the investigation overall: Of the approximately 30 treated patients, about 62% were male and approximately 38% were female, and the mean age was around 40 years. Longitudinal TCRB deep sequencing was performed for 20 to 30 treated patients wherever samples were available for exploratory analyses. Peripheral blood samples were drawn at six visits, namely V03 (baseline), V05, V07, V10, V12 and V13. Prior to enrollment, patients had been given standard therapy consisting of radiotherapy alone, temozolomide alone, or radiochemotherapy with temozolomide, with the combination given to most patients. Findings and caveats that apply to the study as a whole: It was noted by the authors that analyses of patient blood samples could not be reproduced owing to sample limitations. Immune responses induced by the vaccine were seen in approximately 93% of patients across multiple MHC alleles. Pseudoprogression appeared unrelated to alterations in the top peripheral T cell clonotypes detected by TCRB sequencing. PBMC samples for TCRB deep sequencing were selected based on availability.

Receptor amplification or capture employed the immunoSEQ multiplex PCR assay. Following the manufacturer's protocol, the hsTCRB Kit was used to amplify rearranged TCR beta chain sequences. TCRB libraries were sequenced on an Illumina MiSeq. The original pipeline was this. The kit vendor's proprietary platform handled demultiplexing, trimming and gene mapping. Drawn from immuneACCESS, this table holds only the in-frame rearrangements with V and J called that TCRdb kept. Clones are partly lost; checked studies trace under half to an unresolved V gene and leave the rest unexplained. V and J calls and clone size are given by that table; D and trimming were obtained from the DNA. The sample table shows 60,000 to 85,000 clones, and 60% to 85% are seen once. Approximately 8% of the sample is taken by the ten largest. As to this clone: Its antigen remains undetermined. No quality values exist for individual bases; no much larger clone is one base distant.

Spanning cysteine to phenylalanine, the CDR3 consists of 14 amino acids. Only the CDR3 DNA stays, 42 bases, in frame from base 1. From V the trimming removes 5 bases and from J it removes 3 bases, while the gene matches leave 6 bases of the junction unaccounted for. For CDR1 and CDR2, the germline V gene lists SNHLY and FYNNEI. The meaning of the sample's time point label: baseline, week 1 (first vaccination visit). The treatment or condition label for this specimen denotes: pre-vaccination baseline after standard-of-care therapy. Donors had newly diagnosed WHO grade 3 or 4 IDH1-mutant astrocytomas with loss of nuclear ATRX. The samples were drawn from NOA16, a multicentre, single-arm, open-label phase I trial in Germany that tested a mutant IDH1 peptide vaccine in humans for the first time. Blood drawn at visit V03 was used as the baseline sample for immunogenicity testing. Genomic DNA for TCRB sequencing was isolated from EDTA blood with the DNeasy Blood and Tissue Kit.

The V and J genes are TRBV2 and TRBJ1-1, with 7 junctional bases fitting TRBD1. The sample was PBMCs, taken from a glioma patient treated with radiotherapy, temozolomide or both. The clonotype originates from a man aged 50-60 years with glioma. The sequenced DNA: TGTGCCAGCAGTCCAGGGGGGGGGCACACTGAAGCTTTCTTT. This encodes CASSPGGGHTEAFF.